Described below is a single T cell receptor (beta chain) sequence and its context. The junction differs from germline at one of its ends, possibly a read error. The data derive from a study of T-cell reconstitution after alpha-beta-depleted transplantation in children. Using unique molecular identifiers, the investigators prepared the TCRbeta library. TCRdb reprocessed the PCR reads via MiXCR and lists one record per CDR3 protein. The table has fewer than 550,000 distinct CDR3 sequences, 9.5% to 12% seen once. CDR1 SGHDN and CDR2 FVKESK come from the germline V gene. This CDR3 contains 15 residues. The material sequenced was PBMCs, mostly from graft donor cells, taken 180 days after TCRalphabeta/CD19-depleted stem cell transplant. This chain connects TRBV14 to TRBJ1-1; TRBD1 might be the D (5 bases). This TCR was sampled from a female patient between 2 and 15 years old who had a stem cell transplant for aplastic anemia, so the T cells may come from the graft donor. The CDR3 here is CASSHLGGMNTVAFF. In DNA, the CDR3 is TGTGCCAGCAGCCATTTGGGGGGGATGAACACTGTAGCTTTCTTT.